This paragraph covers one T cell receptor (beta chain) sequence. Its target is unknown. With 3 bases removed from V and 7 bases from J, the gap between germline ends came to 17 bases. Germline CDR1 SGHDT, CDR2 YYEEEE. The CDR3 has 15 residues. Data came from immunoSEQ multiplex PCR; TCRdb stores just in-frame clones and leaves some out. The profile covers 170,000 or so clones, with less than 95% appearing a single time and 2.5% to 3% taken by the ten largest. These data are taken from a study of T cell responses to AZD1222 COVID-19 vaccine. Study-level points and caveats: There were repertoire samples only from the period after the peak T cell response. Most donors were white British, females outnumbered males, and clonal diversity was possibly underestimated.

Sequenced here: peripheral blood, sampled on day 0 of AZD1222 vaccination. This TCR derives from an adult in good health. The chain uses TRBV5-6 and TRBJ1-5, with D possibly TRBD1 on 6 matching bases. The CDR3 spells CASSSRGRGRQPQHF. CDR3 nucleotide sequence: TGTGCCAGCAGCTCCCGCGGCAGGGGCAGGCAGCCCCAGCATTTT. The full variable domain, with the rest looked up from reference TRBV5-6 and TRBJ1-5, is DAGVTQSPTHLIKTRGQQVTLRCSPKSGHDTVSWYQQALGQGPQFIFQYYEEEERQRGNFPDRFSGHQFPNYSSELNVNALLLGDSALYLCASSSRGRGRQPQHFGDGTRLSIL.